This paragraph covers one TCR beta chain sequence. Its target is unknown. TCR beta CDR3 regions were amplified from RNA. The HTBI primer set was used in a first-round RT-PCR of the TCR CDR3. TCRdb analysed the multiplex PCR reads with MiXCR anew, one entry per CDR3 protein. The sample carries under 450,000 distinct CDR3 sequences, 15% to 19% recorded once. The CDR3 runs to 13 residues. Losses at the gene ends were 7 bases for V and 3 bases for J; bases not matched to a gene: 4. Germline CDR1 is MNHEY and CDR2 is SVGEGT. This specimen comes from a study of T cells in Graves' hyperthyroidism and ophthalmopathy. Study-wide background: Once the initial diagnosis was made, peripheral blood was obtained before any treatment. Findings and caveats of the study: Blood also carried most thyroid clonotypes expanded above 0.001. Ophthalmopathy onset followed model prediction by a median approximately 7 months.

Every diagnosis used clinical symptoms, serum thyroxine and TRAb, thyroid ultrasound and orbital computed tomography. The chain has TRBV6-2 or TRBV6-3 and TRBJ2-3; TRBD1 matches 7 bases. Specimen: blood. The source of this sequence is a woman under 30 with Graves' hyperthyroidism. CDR3: CASTGRGTDTQYF. CDR3 nucleotide sequence: TGTGCCAGCACGGGCAGGGGGACAGATACGCAGTATTTT.